This is a list of T cell receptor beta chains from one sample in a study of T cell changes during pregnancy in multiple sclerosis. Here immunoSEQ multiplex PCR was the method, and the copy in TCRdb shows in-frame clones only, minus some. This table holds about 38,000 clones, nearly 95% found once. Sequences were derived from CD4+ T cells from peripheral blood mononuclear cells, sampled after pregnancy. These receptors originate from a female donor in good health, enrolled as a control in a pregnancy study. Both conserved end residues are part of each CDR3. The order of the fields is J gene, D gene, clone size, V gene, CDR3 protein, CDR3 DNA. The D gene is left open where the match is weak. Clone sizes are given selectively: once, few, many, or a class where the clone is expanded.

TRBJ1-2,-,-,TRBV5-6,CASSLLWGDYGYTF,TGTGCCAGCAGCTTGTTATGGGGGGACTATGGCTACACCTTC
TRBJ2-5,-,once,TRBV29-1,CSVEVSGRGLWETQYF,TGCAGCGTTGAAGTATCCGGGAGGGGGCTATGGGAGACCCAGTACTTC
TRBJ1-2,-,few,TRBV27,CASSDRDFYGYTF,TGTGCCAGCAGTGACCGGGACTTCTATGGCTACACCTTC
TRBJ1-3,-,-,TRBV28,CASKLRGPNGNTIYF,TGTGCCAGCAAACTAAGGGGCCCCAACGGGAACACCATATATTTT
TRBJ1-1,-,-,TRBV5-6,CASSLDRVNTEAFF,TGTGCCAGCAGCTTGGACAGGGTGAACACTGAAGCTTTCTTT
TRBJ2-1,-,once,TRBV4-1,CASSQEEGVSSYNEQFF,TGCGCCAGCAGCCAAGAGGAGGGCGTTAGCTCCTACAATGAGCAGTTCTTC
TRBJ2-7,TRBD1,-,TRBV7-2,CASSLVRTGAYEQYF,TGTGCCAGCAGCTTAGTGCGGACAGGGGCGTACGAGCAGTACTTC
TRBJ1-2,-,-,TRBV11-2,CASQGQAHGYTF,TGTGCCAGTCAGGGCCAGGCCCATGGCTACACCTTC
TRBJ1-5,-,few,TRBV10-3,CAISDFETGVHQPQHF,TGTGCCATCAGTGACTTCGAGACGGGAGTTCATCAGCCCCAGCATTTT
TRBJ2-3,-,-,TRBV29-1,CSVRRTSTDTQYF,TGCAGCGTTAGGAGGACTAGCACAGATACGCAGTATTTT
TRBJ1-2,-,-,TRBV28,CASSLTVPPWYGYTF,TGTGCCAGCAGTTTAACGGTCCCTCCCTGGTATGGCTACACCTTC
TRBJ1-1,-,-,TRBV11-2,CASSFQGMNTEAFF,TGTGCCAGCAGCTTTCAGGGAATGAACACTGAAGCTTTCTTT
TRBJ1-2,-,-,TRBV6-6,CASRRGGDSNYGYTF,TGTGCCAGCAGGAGGGGAGGGGATAGTAACTATGGCTACACCTTC
TRBJ1-2,TRBD1,once,TRBV2,CASQGEDYGYTF,TGTGCCAGCCAGGGGGAAGACTATGGCTACACCTTC
TRBJ1-1,-,-,TRBV18,CASSPGGGNTEAFF,TGTGCCAGCTCACCAGGGGGGGGGAACACTGAAGCTTTCTTT
TRBJ2-5,TRBD1,-,TRBV6-5,CASSPGQGIQETQYF,TGTGCCAGCAGTCCTGGACAGGGGATCCAAGAGACCCAGTACTTC
TRBJ2-2,-,-,TRBV29-1,CSVAGTGELFF,TGCAGCGTTGCCGGGACCGGGGAGCTGTTTTTT
TRBJ1-2,-,few,TRBV7-9,CASSSTWGDGYTF,TGTGCCAGCAGCTCCACCTGGGGAGATGGCTACACCTTC
TRBJ1-2,-,-,TRBV2,CASTSASRGRGYTF,TGTGCCAGCACCAGTGCATCCCGGGGAAGGGGCTACACCTTC
TRBJ1-1,TRBD1,-,TRBV6-5,CASREGQVNTEAFF,TGTGCCAGTAGGGAGGGACAGGTGAACACTGAAGCTTTCTTT
TRBJ2-1,TRBD2,-,TRBV15,CATSRQGLAGTTSYNEQFF,TGTGCCACCAGCAGACAGGGACTAGCGGGAACAACCTCCTACAATGAGCAGTTCTTC
TRBJ2-7,-,once,TRBV9,CASSVGRQVDEQYF,TGTGCCAGCAGCGTAGGGCGACAGGTCGACGAGCAGTACTTC
TRBJ2-7,-,-,TRBV19,CASSFRERSEQYF,TGTGCCAGTAGTTTCAGGGAACGGTCCGAGCAGTACTTC
TRBJ2-2,-,-,TRBV11-2,CASSFTTIPNTGELFF,TGTGCCAGCAGCTTTACGACTATTCCGAACACCGGGGAGCTGTTTTTT
TRBJ2-5,-,once,TRBV5-1,CASSPTRGTFQETQYF,TGCGCCAGCAGCCCAACTCGGGGGACCTTCCAAGAGACCCAGTACTTC
TRBJ1-1,TRBD1,-,TRBV9,CASSVLPTGGRTEAFF,TGTGCCAGCAGCGTGTTACCGACAGGGGGCAGGACTGAAGCTTTCTTT
TRBJ2-7,TRBD1,-,TRBV13,CASSSTQGAYEQYF,TGTGCCAGCAGCTCTACGCAGGGGGCCTACGAGCAGTACTTC
TRBJ1-3,-,once,TRBV30,CAWIGGRVVSGNTIYF,TGTGCCTGGATCGGGGGTCGGGTAGTCTCTGGAAACACCATATATTTT
TRBJ2-7,TRBD2,-,TRBV7-2,CASSLVRTSGSSYEQYF,TGTGCCAGCAGCTTAGTTCGTACTAGCGGGTCCTCCTACGAGCAGTACTTC
TRBJ2-7,-,-,TRBV5-4,CASSLSAASYEQYF,TGTGCCAGCAGCTTGTCTGCGGCATCCTACGAGCAGTACTTC
TRBJ1-4,-,-,TRBV9,CASSVNPVGQGLEKLFF,TGTGCCAGCAGCGTAAATCCGGTGGGGCAGGGTCTGGAAAAACTGTTTTTT
TRBJ1-4,-,-,TRBV4-3,CASSQENTGRGEKLFF,TGCGCCAGCAGCCAGGAAAACACAGGGCGGGGGGAAAAACTGTTTTTT
TRBJ1-2,TRBD1,-,TRBV28,CASRGDRGPYGYTF,TGTGCCAGCAGGGGAGACAGGGGTCCCTATGGCTACACCTTC
TRBJ1-1,-,-,TRBV11-3,CASSLVQAEAFF,TGTGCCAGCAGCTTAGTTCAGGCTGAAGCTTTCTTT
TRBJ1-2,TRBD1,-,TRBV10-3,CAIRPPTGPYGYTF,TGTGCCATCAGGCCCCCGACAGGGCCCTATGGCTACACCTTC
TRBJ1-3,-,-,TRBV10-2,CASSENGGGGNTIYF,TGCGCCAGCAGTGAGAACGGAGGCGGAGGAAACACCATATATTTT
TRBJ1-1,-,-,TRBV7-6,CASSVSGVGEAFF,TGTGCCAGCAGCGTATCAGGGGTTGGGGAAGCTTTCTTT
TRBJ2-1,TRBD2,-,TRBV20-1,CSASGTSEQFF,TGCAGTGCGTCCGGGACTAGTGAGCAGTTCTTC
TRBJ2-1,TRBD2,few,TRBV2,CASSGGLAGDNEQFF,TGTGCCAGCAGTGGGGGACTAGCGGGAGACAATGAGCAGTTCTTC
TRBJ1-1,-,once,TRBV29-1,CSAMTVSGTEAFF,TGCAGCGCCATGACAGTATCTGGGACTGAAGCTTTCTTT
TRBJ1-1,-,-,TRBV20-1,CSARGNTEAFF,TGCAGTGCTCGGGGGAACACTGAAGCTTTCTTT
TRBJ2-3,TRBD2,-,TRBV9,CASSVRLATSTDTQYF,TGTGCCAGCAGCGTGAGACTAGCGACTAGCACAGATACGCAGTATTTT